This T cell receptor (beta chain) was identified in a study of OX40 agonist ivuxolimab in advanced cancers. In the study overall: The costimulatory receptor OX40 (CD134) was targeted by ivuxolimab, a fully human IgG2 agonistic monoclonal antibody. Intravenous ivuxolimab was administered to patients every 2 weeks at six dose levels: 0.01, 0.1, 0.3, 1.5, 3 and 10 mg/kg. Among the roughly 52 dose-escalation patients, around 19 had hepatocellular carcinoma, around 15 melanoma, 9 renal cell carcinoma and 9 head and neck cancer. The dose-escalation cohort was over 70% male with a mean age of approximately 60 years, ranging from roughly 23 to 79. Prior anti-PD-1, anti-PD-L1 or anti-CTLA-4 therapy was permitted, and about two fifths of dose-escalation patients had received checkpoint inhibitors. Partial responses were achieved by three dose-escalation patients, of whom one had hepatocellular carcinoma and two had cutaneous melanoma. Peripheral TCRbeta sequencing aimed to test whether ivuxolimab altered TCR sequence diversity and caused clonal T-cell expansion. The monotherapy dose-escalation portion (N of about 57 patients) of the phase I ivuxolimab trial is reported in the paper.

What the authors observed across the whole study: After ivuxolimab, expanded clones were on average more numerous among CD8+ T cells than among CD4+ T cells. At doses of 0.1 to 3.0 mg/kg, clonal expansion of both CD4+ and CD8+ T cells in blood was seen between baseline and week 6. The antigen specificity of the clonally expanded peripheral T cells was not determined. Low levels of normalized T-cell clonal expansion were also seen in some patients who did not respond. Partial responders in the 0.1-3.0 mg/kg groups had among the lowest normalized peripheral clonal expansion, especially among CD8+ T cells.

Genomic DNA was isolated from the sorted cells so that the TCRbeta CDR3 region could be sequenced. The immunoSEQ Assay was used to sequence the TCRbeta CDR3 regions. TCRdb mirrors the immuneACCESS table, restricted to in-frame sequences. Some clones are absent from its copies; in checked studies, under half trace to an unresolved V gene, and the reason for the others is unknown. The sample has approximately 25,000 clones on record, 65% to 85% of them singletons. 15% to 20% of the sample rests with the top ten. The trial excluded patients who had a history of autoimmune disease or were on systemic immunosuppression. Peripheral blood for TCR sequencing was collected from all dose cohorts at baseline, on cycle 4 day 1, and on cycle 7 day 1. Samples were obtained from an open-label, multicenter, first-in-human phase I dose-escalation trial of ivuxolimab. Adults with locally advanced or metastatic melanoma, renal cell, hepatocellular, or head and neck squamous cell carcinoma were enrolled in the trial. CD4+ and CD8+ T cells were sorted separately from peripheral blood before TCR sequencing.

Comments on this clone: The antigen it recognizes is unknown. At one of its ends the junction is not consistent with the germline gene, which may arise from a read error.

The source material was CD4+ or CD8+ T cells sorted from blood, sampled in a trial of the OX40 agonist ivuxolimab. The receptor was derived from an adult with an advanced solid tumor such as melanoma, head and neck, liver or kidney cancer.

The CDR3 loop reads CASSLGQGTTGELFF. The DNA sequence is TGTGCCAGCAGTTTAGGACAGGGGACCACCGGGGAGCTGTTTTTT. The rearrangement joined TRBV7-2 to TRBJ2-2; 9 central nucleotides agree with TRBD1. In the germline V gene, CDR1 corresponds to SGHTA and CDR2 to FQGNSA. From cysteine to phenylalanine, the CDR3 is 15 amino acids long. The read is trimmed to its CDR3 DNA, 45 bases read in frame from base 1. The CDR3 plus the reference TRBV7-2 and TRBJ2-2 genes for the other parts give the full variable domain: GAGVSQSPSNKVTEKGKDVELRCDPISGHTALYWYRQSLGQGLEFLIYFQGNSAPDKSGLPSDRFSAERTGGSVSTLTIQRTQQEDSAVYLCASSLGQGTTGELFFGEGSRLTVL.